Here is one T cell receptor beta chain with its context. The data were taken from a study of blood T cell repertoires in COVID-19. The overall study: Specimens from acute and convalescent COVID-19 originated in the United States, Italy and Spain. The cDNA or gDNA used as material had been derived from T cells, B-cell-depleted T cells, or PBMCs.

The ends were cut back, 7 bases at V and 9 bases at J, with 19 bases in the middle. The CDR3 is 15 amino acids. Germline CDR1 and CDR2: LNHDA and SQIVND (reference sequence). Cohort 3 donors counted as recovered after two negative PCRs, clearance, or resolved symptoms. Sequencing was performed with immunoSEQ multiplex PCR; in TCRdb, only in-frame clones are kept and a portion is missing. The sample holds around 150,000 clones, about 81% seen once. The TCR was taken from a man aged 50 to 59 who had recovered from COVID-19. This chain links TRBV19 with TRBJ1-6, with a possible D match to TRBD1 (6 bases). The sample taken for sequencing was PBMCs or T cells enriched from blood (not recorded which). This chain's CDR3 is CASTTRGTGSSPLHF. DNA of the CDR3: TGTGCCAGTACCACCAGGGGAACAGGTAGTTCACCCCTCCACTTT.